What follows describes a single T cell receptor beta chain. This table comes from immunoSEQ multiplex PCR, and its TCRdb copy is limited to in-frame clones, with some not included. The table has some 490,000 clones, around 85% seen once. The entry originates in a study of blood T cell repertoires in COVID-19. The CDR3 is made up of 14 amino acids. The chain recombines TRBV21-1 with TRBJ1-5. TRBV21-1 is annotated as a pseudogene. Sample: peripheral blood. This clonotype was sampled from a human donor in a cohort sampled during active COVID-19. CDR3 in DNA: TGTGCCAGCAGCAAAGGCGGGGTGGGGCAGCCCCAGCATTTT. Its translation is CASSKGGVGQPQHF.